This section outlines one T cell receptor beta chain sequence together with its context. The clone's antigen remains unknown. Base quality data are lacking; no much larger clone is found one base away. The data were taken from a study of patients and donors after allogeneic stem cell transplantation (dated by TCRdb to 2020 to 2022). Libraries were built with RT-PCR. Reads for this sample came from a NextSeq 550. The public reads were reprocessed in TCRdb via fastp at Q25 and MiXCR, keeping in-frame beta chains. All rows with the same CDR3 protein become a single entry with the most common DNA and genes. The sample includes about 960,000 distinct CDR3 sequences, with more than 15% observed a single time. Around 6% of the sample rests with the top ten. The sequenced sample consisted of blood, either unsorted or a sorted T cell fraction (not recorded which). The TCR sequence derives from a human donor who was either an allogeneic HSCT recipient or a stem cell or donor lymphocyte infusion donor (not recorded which). It is not recorded whose cells these are; they may come from a transplant donor.

The encoded CDR3 is CASSLNRLNTIYF. The DNA reads TGTGCCAGCAGCTTAAACAGACTAAACACCATATATTTT. The chain was built from TRBV7-2 and TRBJ1-3, with no confidently assigned D gene. The CDR3 spans 13 residues, from the cysteine through the phenylalanine. Left in the record is the CDR3 DNA by itself, 39 bases read in frame from the first base. The germline V gene yields SGHTA for CDR1 and FQGNSA for CDR2. V loses 2 bases, J loses 6 bases, and the germline ends lie 8 bases apart.